What follows are 11 T cell receptor beta chains derived from one specimen sequenced in a study of blood T cell repertoires in COVID-19. Sequencing was performed with immunoSEQ multiplex PCR; in TCRdb, only in-frame clones are kept and a portion is missing. The sample yields about 42,000 clones, 60% to 80% seen once. The source material was peripheral blood. The receptors come from a woman between 70 and 85 years old with acute or convalescent COVID-19.

The chain employs TRBV6-1 and TRBJ2-2; 14 nucleotides line up with TRBD2. The V segment lost 0 bases and the J segment 4 bases; nucleotides outside the gene matches: 4. From germline, CDR1 is MNHNS and CDR2 SASEGT. This CDR3 has 18 residues. CDR3 DNA: TGTGCCAGCAGTGAAGCCGGGACTAGCGGGGGTTTCACCGGGGAGCTGTTTTTT. This encodes CASSEAGTSGGFTGELFF.

CDR3 amino acids: CASSQAAGGPNTGELFF. The CDR3 coding sequence is TGTGCCAGCAGCCAAGCTGCGGGAGGGCCGAACACCGGGGAGCTGTTTTTT. This rearrangement joins TRBV3-1 (or the pseudogene TRBV3-2) to TRBJ2-2; TRBD2 matches at 9 bases. The germline V gene has CDR1 LGHDT and CDR2 YNNKEL (reference sequence). This CDR3 has 17 residues. Trimming removed 1 base from V and 0 bases from J; junction bases left unmatched: 3.

The chain joins TRBV5-1 to TRBJ2-1; D perhaps matches TRBD1 (5 bases). Germline assignment: CDR1 SGHRS and CDR2 YFSETQ. V was clipped by 1 base and J by 4 bases, with 12 bases between them. The CDR3 totals 15 residues. The CDR3 DNA sequence: TGCGCCAGCAGCTTGCGACAGACAGTATACAATGAGCAGTTCTTC. It translates to CASSLRQTVYNEQFF.

The gene calls are TRBV7-2 and TRBJ2-3; possibly TRBD2 for D (6 bases). Trimming left V 4 bases short and J 0 bases short, with 17 bases between. CDR1 is SGHTA, CDR2 FQGNSA, per germline. The CDR3 runs to 17 residues. In nucleotides, the CDR3 is TGTGCCAGCAGCTCTGAGTGGAGGGAAAAGAGCACAGATACGCAGTATTTT. This translates into CASSSEWREKSTDTQYF.

This chain connects TRBV16 to TRBJ1-5, with D perhaps matching TRBD1 (5 bases). Per the germline V gene, CDR1 is KGHSY and CDR2 is FQNENV. The CDR3 runs 14 residues. With 0 bases removed from V and 7 bases from J, the gap between germline ends came to 10 bases. The CDR3 is CASSQSSAGQPQHF. The CDR3 region has the DNA TGTGCCAGCAGCCAATCTTCAGCAGGGCAGCCCCAGCATTTT.

V gene TRBV5-8 combines with J gene TRBJ1-5; D is uncertain. The V end was cut by 1 base, the J end by 3 bases, with 11 bases between. This CDR3 is built from 15 residues. Germline values: CDR1 SGHTS, CDR2 YDEGEE. CDR3 loop: CASSLFRGNNQPQHF. For the CDR3, the DNA is TGTGCCAGCAGCTTGTTCAGAGGGAACAATCAGCCCCAGCATTTT.

This clone has a count of ten or more. The chain is built from TRBV6-6 and TRBJ1-1; 7 bases fit TRBD1. V trimming: 5 bases; J trimming: 0 bases; junction bases outside the gene matches: 6. Germline CDR1 MNHNY, CDR2 SVGAGI (reference sequence). The CDR3 is made up of 15 amino acids. CDR3 loop: CASSTWDSLNTEAFF. In DNA, the CDR3 is TGTGCCAGCAGTACGTGGGACAGCTTGAACACTGAAGCTTTCTTT.

The chain has TRBV9 and TRBJ1-1; no reliable D call. This CDR3 contains 15 residues. CDR1 and CDR2 (germline): SGDLS, YYNGEE. Trimming pared 0 bases from V and 1 base from J, leaving 10 bases between. CDR3 bases: TGTGCCAGCAGCGTAGAGAGTGCCTCGAACACTGAAGCTTTCTTT. Translation gives CASSVESASNTEAFF.

This clone turned up a few times. J is TRBJ2-3 and V is TRBV27; 8 positions agree with TRBD2. The CDR3 consists of 19 residues. Germline V gives CDR1 MNHEY, CDR2 SMNVEV (reference sequence). The V and J ends lost 5 bases and 1 base, in that order; junction bases with no gene match: 17. Here the CDR3 DNA reads TGTGCCAGCAGTCCAACCCGGACTAGCCAAAGTCATGGCACAGATACGCAGTATTTT. The encoded protein is CASSPTRTSQSHGTDTQYF.

This chain joins TRBV9 and TRBJ1-1; D call uncertain. V lost 0 bases and J 0 bases, leaving 12 bases between the germline ends. This CDR3 comprises 16 residues. Per the germline V gene, CDR1 is SGDLS and CDR2 is YYNGEE. The DNA of the CDR3 is TGTGCCAGCAGCGTAGGCCCGCAGGTCTTGAACACTGAAGCTTTCTTT. Protein: CASSVGPQVLNTEAFF.

The chain carries TRBV7-2 and TRBJ2-7, with TRBD2 matching 9 bases. Germline V gene sequence: CDR1 SGHTA, CDR2 FQGNSA. The trim removed 2 bases at V and 5 bases at J, leaving 7 bases unmatched. CDR3 length equals 15 residues. The CDR3 nucleotides read TGTGCCAGCAGCTTAAACGGCGGGGGGGGCAACGAGCAGTACTTC. It yields the protein CASSLNGGGGNEQYF.